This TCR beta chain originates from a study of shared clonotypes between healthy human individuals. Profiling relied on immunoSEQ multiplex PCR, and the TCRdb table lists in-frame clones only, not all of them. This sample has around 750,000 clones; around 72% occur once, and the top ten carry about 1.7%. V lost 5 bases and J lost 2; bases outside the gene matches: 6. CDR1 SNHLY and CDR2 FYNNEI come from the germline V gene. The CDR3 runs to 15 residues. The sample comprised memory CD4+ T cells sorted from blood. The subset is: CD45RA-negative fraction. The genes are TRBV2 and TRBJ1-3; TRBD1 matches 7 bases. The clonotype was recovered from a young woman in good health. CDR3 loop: CASSLQGWAGNTIYF. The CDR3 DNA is TGTGCCAGCAGTTTACAGGGGTGGGCTGGAAACACCATATATTTT.